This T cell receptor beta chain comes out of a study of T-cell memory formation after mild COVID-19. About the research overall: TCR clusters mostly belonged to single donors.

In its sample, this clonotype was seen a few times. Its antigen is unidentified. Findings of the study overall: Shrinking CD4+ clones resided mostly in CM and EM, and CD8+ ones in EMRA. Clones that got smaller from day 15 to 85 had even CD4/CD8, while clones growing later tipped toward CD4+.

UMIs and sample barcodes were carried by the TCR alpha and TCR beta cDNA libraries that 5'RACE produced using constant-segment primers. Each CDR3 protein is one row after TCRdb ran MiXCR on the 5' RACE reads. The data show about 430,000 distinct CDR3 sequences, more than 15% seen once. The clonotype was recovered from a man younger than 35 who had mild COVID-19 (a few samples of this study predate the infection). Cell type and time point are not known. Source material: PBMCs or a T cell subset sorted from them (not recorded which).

In DNA form, the CDR3 reads TGCGCCAGCAGCCAAGGGAGGGGGTATAGCAATCAGCCCCAGCATTTT. It translates to CASSQGRGYSNQPQHF. The chain joins TRBV4-1 to TRBJ1-5, with D maybe TRBD1 (6 bases). Germline lookup yields CDR1 MGHRA and CDR2 YSYEKL. CDR3 length equals 16 residues. The V end lost 1 base, the J end lost 0 bases, and 10 bases lay between the germline ends.